This TCR beta chain is drawn from a study of blood T cell repertoires in COVID-19. Study in general: Sources were T cells, B-cell-depleted T cells, or PBMCs; the material itself was cDNA or gDNA.

Original analysis: Quantification of nucleated cells was approximated via reference gene primer amplification. Measured with immunoSEQ multiplex PCR; TCRdb has only the in-frame clones, and not every one. That table gives V, J and clone size, and the DNA gave D and trimming. This table holds approximately 220,000 clones, under 90% found once. The TCR comes from a woman in her 40s with active or convalescent COVID-19. Sequences were obtained from peripheral blood.

In nucleotides, the CDR3 is TGCGCCAGCAGCTTGACGGCATTAAACAAGGGGACTGAAGCTTTCTTT. Its protein product is CASSLTALNKGTEAFF. The chain is built from TRBV5-1 and TRBJ1-1; D is perhaps TRBD1 (5 bases). The CDR3 contains 16 residues. Germline V gene sequence: CDR1 SGHRS, CDR2 YFSETQ. Between the trimmed V and J ends, which lost 1 base and 5 bases, there was a span of 18 bases.